The source of this T cell receptor (beta chain) is a study of cytotoxic CD8 clonotypes in ibrutinib-treated CLL. Whole-study findings and limits: The study sampled sustained-remission and progressing patients at different times. Age-matched healthy donor levels were exceeded by baseline clonality, which tracked circulating CD8+ T-cell counts. Clonotypes that were public were uncommon, and they contracted or stayed stable on treatment.

This clone has a handful of counts. Its antigen is still unknown. Looked up from germline, CDR1 is LNHNV and CDR2 is YYDKDF (reference sequence). CDR3 length: 15 amino acids. Trimming shortened V by 0 bases and J by 4 bases, and 10 bases separated the two germline ends. The method was immunoSEQ multiplex PCR; TCRdb's version includes in-frame clones alone and lacks a portion of them. This repertoire shows 330,000 or so clones, roughly 67% found once; its top ten account for around 6.3%. The chain is built from TRBV15 and TRBJ1-5; D remains ambiguous. The receptor comes from a human donor with chronic lymphocytic leukemia. The specimen comprised PBMCs, sampled after 36 months of ibrutinib treatment. The CDR3 DNA reads as TGTGCCACCAGCAGAGATCGGACGGGTAATCAGCCCCAGCATTTT. It encodes CATSRDRTGNQPQHF.